This T cell receptor beta chain was found in a study of graft-versus-host responses after intestinal transplantation. Study conclusions and caveats: Those patients showing graft-donor T cell macrochimerism displayed high graft-versus-host to host-versus-graft clonal ratios in allografts.

As for this clone: Its target is unknown.

The V gene's germline CDR1 is MDHEN and CDR2 SYDVKM. V lost 3 bases to trimming and J lost 5 bases, with 17 bases between them. The CDR3 runs 15 residues. Profiling relied on immunoSEQ multiplex PCR, and the TCRdb table lists in-frame clones only, not all of them. The data hold tens of thousands of clones, with roughly four fifths observed a single time. The chain couples TRBV28 to TRBJ2-7; a possible D gene is TRBD2 (6 bases). This clonotype was sampled from a human donor who received an intestinal transplant. Sequenced material: unstimulated CD8+ T cells sorted from spleen or lymph node cells, taken before intestinal transplant. CDR3 residues: CASSFLGTSGDEQYF. The CDR3 nucleotides read TGTGCCAGCAGTTTCCTCGGGACTTCTGGCGACGAGCAGTACTTC.